This T cell receptor beta chain stems from a study of T cell responses to AZD1222 COVID-19 vaccine. Whole-study results and caveats: Close to half of all spike-specific TCRs reportedly target regions of the variants that are unmutated. Increased Spike-specific TCR breadth and depth were observed after two AZD1222 doses.

TCRdb keeps only in-frame clones here, not all; method: immunoSEQ multiplex PCR. In the table there are some 130,000 clones, approximately 85% of which are singletons. This clone was detected a few times. Its specificity is unknown. Germline CDR1 is MGHRA and CDR2 is YSYEKL. The CDR3 is 17 amino acids. The ends were cut back, 1 base at V and 1 base at J, with 16 bases in the middle. The sequence derives from an adult in good health. The genes are TRBV4-1 and TRBJ1-1, with a possible D match to TRBD1 (5 bases). Sample: peripheral blood, taken on day 0 of AZD1222 vaccination. The CDR3 region is CASSQGKPGRGNTEAFF. The CDR3 DNA sequence: TGCGCCAGCAGCCAAGGAAAGCCAGGGAGGGGGAACACTGAAGCTTTCTTT.